This record looks at one T cell receptor (beta chain) sequence and its context. The antigen remains unidentified. As it was prepared, the TCRbeta library received unique molecular identifiers. Each CDR3 protein gets one entry after TCRdb re-called the PCR reads with MiXCR. Of 700,000 to 950,000 distinct CDR3 sequences listed, around 17% are singletons. The sample comes from a study of T-cell reconstitution after alpha-beta-depleted transplantation in children. Broader study findings: It was reported that alpha-beta T cells came from several hundred expanded graft clones (about two months after transplant).

This TCR came from a male patient between 5 and 17 years old who had a stem cell transplant for acute lymphoblastic leukemia, so the T cells may come from the graft donor. Sample: PBMCs, mostly from graft donor cells, taken 360 days after TCRalphabeta/CD19-depleted stem cell transplant.

As DNA, the CDR3 is TGCAGTGCCAAGGGGACAGGGCGACATGGCTACACCTTC. Amino acids: CSAKGTGRHGYTF. The rearrangement links TRBV20-1 to TRBJ1-2; TRBD1 matches at 9 bases. Trimming took 6 bases from V and 6 from J; bases not matched to a gene: 8. In germline, CDR1 is DFQATT, CDR2 SNEGSKA (reference sequence). This CDR3 region has 13 residues.